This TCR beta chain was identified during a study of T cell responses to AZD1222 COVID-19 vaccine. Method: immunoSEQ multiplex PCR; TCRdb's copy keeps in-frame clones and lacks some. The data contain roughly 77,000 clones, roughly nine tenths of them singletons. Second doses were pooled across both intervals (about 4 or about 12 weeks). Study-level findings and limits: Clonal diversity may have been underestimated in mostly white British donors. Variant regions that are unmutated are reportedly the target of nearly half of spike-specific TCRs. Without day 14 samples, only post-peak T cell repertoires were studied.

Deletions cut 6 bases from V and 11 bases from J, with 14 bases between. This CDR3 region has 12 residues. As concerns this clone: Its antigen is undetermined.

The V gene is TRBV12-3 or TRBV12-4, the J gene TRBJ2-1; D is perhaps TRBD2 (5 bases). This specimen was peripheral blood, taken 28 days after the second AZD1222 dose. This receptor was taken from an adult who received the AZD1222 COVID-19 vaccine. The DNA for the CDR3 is TGTGCCAGCAGCACCTCCGGGGATCAGCAGTTCTTC. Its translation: CASSTSGDQQFF.